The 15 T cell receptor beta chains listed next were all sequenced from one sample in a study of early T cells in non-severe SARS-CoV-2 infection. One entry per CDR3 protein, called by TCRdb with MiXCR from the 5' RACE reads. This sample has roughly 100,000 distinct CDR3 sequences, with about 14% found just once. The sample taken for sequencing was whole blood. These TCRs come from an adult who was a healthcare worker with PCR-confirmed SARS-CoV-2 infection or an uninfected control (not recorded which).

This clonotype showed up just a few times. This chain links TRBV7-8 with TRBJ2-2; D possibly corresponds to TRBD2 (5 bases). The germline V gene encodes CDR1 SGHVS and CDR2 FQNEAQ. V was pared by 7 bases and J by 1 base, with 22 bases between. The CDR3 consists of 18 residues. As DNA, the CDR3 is TGTGCCAGCATCCCCCTGAGGGCCTATTCCATGAACACCGGGGAGCTGTTTTTT. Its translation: CASIPLRAYSMNTGELFF.

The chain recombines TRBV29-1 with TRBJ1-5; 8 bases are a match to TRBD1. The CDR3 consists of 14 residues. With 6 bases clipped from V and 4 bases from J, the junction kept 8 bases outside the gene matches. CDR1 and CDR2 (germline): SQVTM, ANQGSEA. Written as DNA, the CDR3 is TGCAGCGTCACAGGACAGGGAGGAAATCAGCCCCAGCATTTT. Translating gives CSVTGQGGNQPQHF. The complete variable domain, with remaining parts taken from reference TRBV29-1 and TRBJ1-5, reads SAVISQKPSRDICQRGTSLTIQCQVDSQVTMMFWYRQQPGQSLTLIATANQGSEATYESGFVIDKFPISRPNLTFSTLTVSNMSPEDSSIYLCSVTGQGGNQPQHFGDGTRLSIL.

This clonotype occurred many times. The CDR3 region has the DNA TGTGCCAGCAGCTCGCCTGGGTCCCCCACAGATACGCAGTATTTT. Residues: CASSSPGSPTDTQYF. This rearrangement joins TRBV7-9 to TRBJ2-3, with no clear D. Trimming removed 4 bases at V and 2 bases at J, with 13 bases between. The CDR3 is 15 amino acids. Germline values: CDR1 SEHNR, CDR2 FQNEAQ (reference sequence).

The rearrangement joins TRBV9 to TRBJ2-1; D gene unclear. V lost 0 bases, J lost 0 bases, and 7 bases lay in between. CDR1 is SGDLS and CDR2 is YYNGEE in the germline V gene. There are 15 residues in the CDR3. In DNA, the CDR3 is TGTGCCAGCAGCGTAGATCAGAGCTCCTACAATGAGCAGTTCTTC. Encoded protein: CASSVDQSSYNEQFF. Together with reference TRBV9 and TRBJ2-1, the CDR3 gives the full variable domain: DSGVTQTPKHLITATGQRVTLRCSPRSGDLSVYWYQQSLDQGLQFLIQYYNGEERAKGNILERFSAQQFPDLHSELNLSSLELGDSALYFCASSVDQSSYNEQFFGPGTRLTVL.

CDR3 in amino acids: CATSGGGRETQYF. The CDR3 nucleotides read TGTGCCACCAGTGGTGGGGGACGAGAGACCCAGTACTTC. The chain couples TRBV24-1 to TRBJ2-5; either TRBD1 or TRBD2 may supply D (5 bases each). This CDR3 spans 13 amino acids. CDR1 and CDR2 from the germline V gene are KGHDR and SFDVKD. With 5 bases removed from V and 4 bases from J, the gap between germline ends came to 10 bases.

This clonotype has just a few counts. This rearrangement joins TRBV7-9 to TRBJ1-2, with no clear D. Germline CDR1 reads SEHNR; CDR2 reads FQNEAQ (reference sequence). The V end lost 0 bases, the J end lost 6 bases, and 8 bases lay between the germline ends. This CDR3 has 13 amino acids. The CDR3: CASSLARDNGYTF. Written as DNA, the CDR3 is TGTGCCAGCAGCTTAGCTCGGGATAATGGCTACACCTTC.

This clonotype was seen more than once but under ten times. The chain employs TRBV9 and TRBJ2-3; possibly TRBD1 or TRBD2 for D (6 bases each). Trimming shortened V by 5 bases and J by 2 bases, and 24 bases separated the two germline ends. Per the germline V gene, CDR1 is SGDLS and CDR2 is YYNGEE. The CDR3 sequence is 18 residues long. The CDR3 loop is CASSSLGGRLGNTDTQYF. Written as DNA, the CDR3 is TGTGCCAGCAGTTCCCTGGGGGGCCGATTAGGAAACACAGATACGCAGTATTTT.

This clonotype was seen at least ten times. The CDR3 nucleotides read TGCAGTGGAACGCGACAGAATCAGCCCCAGCATTTT. This codes for CSGTRQNQPQHF. The chain employs TRBV20-1 and TRBJ1-5; a possible D gene is TRBD1 (5 bases). V lost 7 bases, J lost 4 bases, and 11 bases lay in between. The germline gives CDR1 DFQATT, CDR2 SNEGSKA (reference sequence). CDR3 length equals 12 residues.

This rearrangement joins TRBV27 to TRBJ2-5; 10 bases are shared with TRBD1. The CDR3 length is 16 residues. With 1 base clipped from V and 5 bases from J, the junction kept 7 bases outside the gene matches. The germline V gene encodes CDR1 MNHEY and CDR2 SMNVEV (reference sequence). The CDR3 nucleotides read TGTGCCAGCAGTTTATTGGACAGGGGGTCCCGTGAGACCCAGTACTTC. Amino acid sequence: CASSLLDRGSRETQYF.

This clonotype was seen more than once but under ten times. In nucleotides, the CDR3 is TGCAGCGTCCGGACAGGGACTGAAGCTTTCTTT. It yields the protein CSVRTGTEAFF. V is TRBV29-1 and J is TRBJ1-1; 8 bases are a match to TRBD1. Germline CDR1 reads SQVTM; CDR2 reads ANQGSEA. There are 11 residues in the CDR3. Unmatched junction bases numbered 2, after V lost 6 bases and J lost 5 bases.

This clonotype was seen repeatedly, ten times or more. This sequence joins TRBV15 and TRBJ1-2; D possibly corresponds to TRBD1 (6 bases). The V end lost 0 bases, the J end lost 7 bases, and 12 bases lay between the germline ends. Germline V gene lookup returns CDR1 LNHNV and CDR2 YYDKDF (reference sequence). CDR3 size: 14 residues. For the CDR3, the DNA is TGTGCCACCAGCAGAGATGACAGGAATCTTGGCTACACCTTC. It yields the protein CATSRDDRNLGYTF.

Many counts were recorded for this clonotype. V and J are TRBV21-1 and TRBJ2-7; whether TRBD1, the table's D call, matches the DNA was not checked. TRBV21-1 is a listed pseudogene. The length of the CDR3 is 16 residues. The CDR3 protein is CASSKPWTGEDYEQYF. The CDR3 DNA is TGTGCCAGCAGCAAACCCTGGACAGGGGAGGACTACGAGCAGTACTTC.

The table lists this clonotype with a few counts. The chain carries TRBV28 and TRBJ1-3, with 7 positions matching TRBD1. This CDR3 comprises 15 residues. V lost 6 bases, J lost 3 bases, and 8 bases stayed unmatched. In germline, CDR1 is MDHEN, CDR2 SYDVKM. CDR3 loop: CASRKNRGGGNTIYF. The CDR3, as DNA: TGTGCCAGCAGGAAAAACAGGGGTGGTGGAAACACCATATATTTT. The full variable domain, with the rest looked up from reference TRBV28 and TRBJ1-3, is DVKVTQSSRYLVKRTGEKVFLECVQDMDHENMFWYRQDPGLGLRLIYFSYDVKMKEKGDIPEGYSVSREKKERFSLILESASTNQTSMYLCASRKNRGGGNTIYFGEGSWLTVV.

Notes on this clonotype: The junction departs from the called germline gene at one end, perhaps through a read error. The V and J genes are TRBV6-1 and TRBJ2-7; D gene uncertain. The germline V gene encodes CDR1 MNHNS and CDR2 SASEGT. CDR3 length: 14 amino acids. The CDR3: CASSEVGNSYKQYF. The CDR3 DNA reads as TGTGCCAGCAGTGAAGTTGGCAACTCCTACAAGCAGTACTTC.

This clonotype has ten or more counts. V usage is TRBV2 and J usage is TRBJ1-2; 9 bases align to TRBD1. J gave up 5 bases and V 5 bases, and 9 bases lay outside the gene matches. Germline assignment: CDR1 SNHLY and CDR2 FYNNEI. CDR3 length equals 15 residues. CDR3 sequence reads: CASSKRGQGGYGYTF. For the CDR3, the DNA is TGTGCCAGCAGTAAGAGGGGACAGGGAGGATATGGCTACACCTTC.